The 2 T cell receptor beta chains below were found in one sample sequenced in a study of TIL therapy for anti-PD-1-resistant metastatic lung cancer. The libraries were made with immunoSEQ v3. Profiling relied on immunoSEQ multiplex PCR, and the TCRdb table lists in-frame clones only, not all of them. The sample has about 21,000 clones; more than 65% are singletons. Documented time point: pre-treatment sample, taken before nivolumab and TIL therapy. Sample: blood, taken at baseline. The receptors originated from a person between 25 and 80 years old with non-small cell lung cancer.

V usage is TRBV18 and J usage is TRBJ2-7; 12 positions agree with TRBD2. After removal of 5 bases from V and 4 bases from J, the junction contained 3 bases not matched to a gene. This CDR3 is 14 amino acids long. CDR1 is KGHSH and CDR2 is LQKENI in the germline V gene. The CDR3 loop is CASSAGLAGYEQYF. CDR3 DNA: TGTGCCAGCTCAGCCGGACTAGCGGGGTACGAGCAGTACTTC.

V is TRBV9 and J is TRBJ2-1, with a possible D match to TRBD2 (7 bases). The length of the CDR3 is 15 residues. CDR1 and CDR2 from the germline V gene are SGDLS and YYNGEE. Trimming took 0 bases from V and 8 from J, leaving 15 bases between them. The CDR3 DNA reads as TGTGCCAGCAGCGTAGAGTGGGGGGGCCAATATGAGCAGTTCTTC. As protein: CASSVEWGGQYEQFF.